This note documents a single T cell receptor (beta chain) sequence. This record comes from a study of blood T cell repertoires in COVID-19. The wider study: Material from acute and convalescent COVID-19 was sourced from the United States, Italy and Spain.

Germline V gene data show CDR1 as DFQATT and CDR2 as SNEGSKA (reference sequence). The CDR3 runs 10 residues. J lost 3 bases, V lost 7 bases, and 0 bases had no gene match. The data were produced by immunoSEQ multiplex PCR, yet TCRdb's version contains in-frame clones alone and is incomplete. Among 310,000 or so clones listed, around 90% were seen once. Sequencing was carried out using PBMCs or T cells enriched from blood (not recorded which). This TCR was recovered from a middle-aged woman who had recovered from COVID-19. The rearrangement joins TRBV20-1 to TRBJ2-7; 7 bases fit TRBD2. The CDR3 region has the DNA TGCAGTGGGGGGGGCTACGAGCAGTACTTC. It is translated as CSGGGYEQYF.